This T cell receptor (beta chain) was retrieved from a study of cytomegalovirus exposure and HLA in healthy donors. Study in general: Some 200 million T cells yielded some 120 million unique TCR beta sequences in earlier analysis. Findings and caveats of the study: Information on immune exposure was restricted to one variable (CMV serostatus). Compared with the approximately 670-donor mean, an Asian-associated ancestry cluster reportedly had fewer N-insertions, according to a later analysis.

Both 60 Vbeta primers and 13 Jbeta primers went into the PCR. This table comes from immunoSEQ multiplex PCR, and its TCRdb copy is limited to in-frame clones, with some not included. Of approximately 160,000 clones listed, around 75% were seen once; the top ten hold around 1.5%. CDR1 is SEHNR, CDR2 FQNEAQ, per germline (reference sequence). The CDR3 runs to 12 residues. For this clone: The antigen is unknown.

Material: PBMCs. The chain uses TRBV7-9 and TRBJ1-4; possible D gene TRBD1, 5 bases. The origin of this receptor is a man aged 18 to 30 in good health and CMV-seronegative. The CDR3 reads CAGGATNEKLFF. The CDR3 DNA is TGTGCGGGGGGGGCAACTAATGAAAAACTGTTTTTT.